This T cell receptor (beta chain) was found in a study of STAT3 mutations in large granular lymphocyte leukemia (dated by TCRdb to the late 2010s). Looking at the study overall: Canonical activating STAT3 mutations were detected in roughly half of the longitudinally sequenced T-LGLL patients. Over half of the T-LGLL patients were given one or more immunosuppressive therapy regimens, and less than 45% of those treated had a hematologic response. Serial deep sequencing of TCRbeta CDR3 and STAT3 was performed in patients with T-cell large granular lymphocyte leukemia to reconstruct clonal hierarchy and dynamics. From an initial cohort of about 200 LGL patients, 15 to 20 representative T-LGLL cases were selected for longitudinal TCRbeta and STAT3 sequencing. As controls, the study also included longitudinal sequencing of two patients with natural killer LGL leukemia. For each patient, sequencing was performed at an average of approximately 4 time points, with a range of 2 to 8 samplings. The research as a whole found: In about 30% of the 18 patients, TCR clonotype switching occurred after therapy, and every newly emerging clone was STAT3 wild type. At least one immunodominant TCRbeta clonotype was present in every T-LGLL patient, and multiple immunodominant subclonotypes appeared in about half of the T-LGLL patients. Because no samples were available when a clone first appeared, clonal expansion had to be inferred from samplings taken at other points. Linking therapy response to changes in TCR clonal burden was complicated by variable intervals between samplings and by differing treatment regimens. Since codominant clonotypes persisted in some patients, a small but highly pathogenic clone may have gone undetected. In several patients, dominant TCR clone burden exceeded STAT3 mutant burden, suggesting STAT3 mutation arose secondarily within a pre-expanded clone.

An Illumina MiSeq was used to sequence the TCRbeta libraries, yielding an average of approximately 39,000 productive templates per sample. Using multiplex PCR amplification, the immunoSEQ assay generated the TCRbeta CDR3 libraries. Processing in the source paper ran as follows. Repertoire diversity was calculated as previously defined, and values close to 0 indicated extremely monoclonal samples. Held by TCRdb, this immuneACCESS table contains in-frame sequences only and omits some clones. Under half of the omission traces to an unresolved V gene where checked; the cause of the rest is unknown. V and J calls and clone size are those listed in that table; D and trimming were worked out from the DNA. The sample table contains 30,000 to 35,000 clones; only one count was recorded for roughly 80% of them. Roughly 30% of the sample is held by the ten biggest clonotypes. DNA was extracted from blood mononuclear cells, and the same DNA was used for both TCR and STAT3 sequencing.

The CDR3 has 15 amino acids, counting the end cysteine and phenylalanine. Of all the DNA, just the CDR3 is kept, 45 bases in frame from base 1. V is reduced by 5 bases and J by 2 bases, leaving a spacing of 14 bases between them. The germline V gene specifies LGHNA as CDR1 and YNFKEQ as CDR2. As regards this clone: The clone's antigen remains unknown. Nothing much larger sits one base from this clone, and base qualities are not available.

The V and J genes are TRBV4-2 and TRBJ2-3; the D element could tentatively be TRBD1 or TRBD2, as 5 bases agree for each. The TCR originated in a woman in her fifties or sixties with T-cell large granular lymphocyte leukemia. Some clones in this sample may be carry-over from other donors' samples. The age is the age at diagnosis. Sequencing input: peripheral blood mononuclear cells. The nucleotide sequence reads TGTGCCAGCAGCTCACCGGGGCGATCCACAGATACGCAGTATTTT. Its protein is CASSSPGRSTDTQYF.